This entry features one TCR beta chain sequence. The data were taken from a study of blood T cell repertoires in COVID-19. Study-level background: The cDNA or gDNA used as material had been derived from T cells, B-cell-depleted T cells, or PBMCs.

Authors' data handling: Reference gene primer amplification yielded estimated nucleated cell counts. The repertoire was sequenced with immunoSEQ multiplex PCR; TCRdb's copy has only in-frame clones and lacks some. The DNA gave D and trimming, while V, J and clone size come from that table. The repertoire holds approximately 300,000 clones, with about 90% as singletons. Followed longitudinally, the Seattle patients had been enrolled during active infection. This CDR3 is built from 12 residues. V shed 9 bases, J shed 2 bases, and the junction held 5 bases outside the gene matches. Germline loops: CDR1 SGHTS, CDR2 YDEGEE.

Input material: peripheral blood. This receptor was identified in a woman aged 30 to 39 with COVID-19, enrolled during active disease. The rearrangement joins TRBV5-8 to TRBJ2-7, with TRBD1 matching over 7 bases. CDR3 sequence: CAIPGQTYEQYF. CDR3 bases: TGTGCCATACCGGGACAGACCTACGAGCAGTACTTC.